The present entry profiles one T cell receptor (beta chain) with its context. The target antigen is unknown. Additional DNA sequences in this sample encode the identical CDR3. Clones were read by immunoSEQ multiplex PCR, and TCRdb kept only the in-frame ones, dropping some. The repertoire has approximately 2,300,000 clones, just under 95% of them found once; the top ten carry about 0.41%. The record originates from a study of shared clonotypes between healthy human individuals. Across the whole study: Every donor yielded three CD4 naive, three CD4 memory, two CD8 naive and one CD8 memory plate.

The study's findings and limits: Naive subsets, compared against memory subsets, generally had larger estimated richness values.

Healthy and HIV-negative, the adult donors had no recent acute infections or vaccinations. CD4+ cells yielded CD45RA+ naive and CD45RA-negative memory subsets. This sequence was found in a man younger than 35 in good health. Some clones in this sample may be carry-over from other donors' samples. Sequencing used naive CD4+ T cells from PBMCs. Subset in this sample: CD45RA+ positively selected.

The CDR3 here is CASSAAGFSYNEQFF. CDR3 in DNA: TGTGCCAGCTCAGCAGCAGGTTTTTCCTACAATGAGCAGTTCTTC. The V and J genes are TRBV18 and TRBJ2-1; D not resolved. The CDR3 consists of 15 residues. The V and J ends lost 5 bases and 1 base respectively, with 12 bases between them. Germline V gives CDR1 KGHSH, CDR2 LQKENI.